This T cell receptor (beta chain) was sequenced for a study of blood T cell repertoires in COVID-19. Study-level background: Acute and convalescent COVID-19 samples came from the United States, Italy and Spain.

Method: immunoSEQ multiplex PCR; TCRdb's copy keeps in-frame clones and lacks some. The sample carries 55,000 to 70,000 clones, roughly 87% recorded once. Seattle's enrolled individuals joined amid active infection and were then monitored longitudinally. This CDR3 has 15 residues. Trimming removed 4 bases at V and 3 bases at J, with 14 bases between. Germline V CDR1 and CDR2: SGHRS, YFSETQ. This clonotype was obtained from a woman between 45 and 65 years old with COVID-19, enrolled during active disease. The source material was peripheral blood. This chain uses TRBV5-1 with TRBJ1-5, with a tentative D call TRBD1 (5 bases). The CDR3 DNA reads as TGCGCCAGCAGCCCCGGGGGGACCCTCAATCAGCCCCAGCATTTT. Its protein is CASSPGGTLNQPQHF.